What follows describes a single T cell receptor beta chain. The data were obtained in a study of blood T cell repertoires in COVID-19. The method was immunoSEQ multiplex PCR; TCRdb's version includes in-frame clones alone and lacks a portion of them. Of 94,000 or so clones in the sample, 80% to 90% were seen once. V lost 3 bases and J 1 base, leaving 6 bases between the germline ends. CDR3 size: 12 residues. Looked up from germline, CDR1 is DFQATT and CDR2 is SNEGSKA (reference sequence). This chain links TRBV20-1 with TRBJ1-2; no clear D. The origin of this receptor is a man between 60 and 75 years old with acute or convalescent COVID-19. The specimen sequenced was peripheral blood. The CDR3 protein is CSASADNYGYTF. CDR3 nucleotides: TGCAGTGCTAGTGCAGATAACTATGGCTACACCTTC.